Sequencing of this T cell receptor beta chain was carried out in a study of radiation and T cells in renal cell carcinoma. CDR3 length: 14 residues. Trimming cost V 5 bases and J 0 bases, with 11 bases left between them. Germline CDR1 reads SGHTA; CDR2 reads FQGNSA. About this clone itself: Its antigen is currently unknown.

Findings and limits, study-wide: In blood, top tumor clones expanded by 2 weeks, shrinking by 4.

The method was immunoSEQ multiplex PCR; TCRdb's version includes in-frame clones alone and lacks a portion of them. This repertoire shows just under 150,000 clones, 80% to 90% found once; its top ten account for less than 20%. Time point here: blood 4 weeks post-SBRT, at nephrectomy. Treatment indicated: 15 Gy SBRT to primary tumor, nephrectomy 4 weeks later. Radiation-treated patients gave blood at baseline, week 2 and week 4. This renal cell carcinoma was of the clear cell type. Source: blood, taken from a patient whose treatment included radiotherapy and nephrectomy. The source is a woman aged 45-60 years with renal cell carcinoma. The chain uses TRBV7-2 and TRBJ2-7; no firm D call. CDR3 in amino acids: CASSLDRYSYEQYF. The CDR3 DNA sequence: TGTGCCAGCAGCCTGGACCGTTACTCCTACGAGCAGTACTTC. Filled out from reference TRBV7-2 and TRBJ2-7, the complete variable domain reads GAGVSQSPSNKVTEKGKDVELRCDPISGHTALYWYRQSLGQGLEFLIYFQGNSAPDKSGLPSDRFSAERTGGSVSTLTIQRTQQEDSAVYLCASSLDRYSYEQYFGPGTRLTVT.